This TCR beta chain derives from a study of long-term antiretroviral therapy in people with HIV. This CDR3 spans 15 amino acids. Germline V lookup: CDR1 MNHEY, CDR2 SVGAGI. V lost 2 bases, J lost 3 bases, and 12 bases lay in between. As concerns this clone: Its target is not known.

The run of the v3.0 immunoSEQ assay was at survey level. A per-sample goal of roughly 40,000-50,000 T-cell genomes was targeted by sequencing. Assay used: immunoSEQ multiplex PCR; TCRdb lists only in-frame clones, some missing. Of 35,000 or so clones in the sample, approximately 85% were seen once. General study results and limits: Relative to control repertoires, HIV repertoires exhibited narrower CDR3 length ranges.

The clonotype comes from a man aged 18 to 29 with HIV. This sequence joins TRBV6-5 and TRBJ2-3; D unresolved. The sample consisted of unsorted PBMCs, taken 2.2 years after starting antiretroviral therapy. CDR3 in amino acids: CASSYDTTGTDTQYF. The CDR3 DNA sequence: TGTGCCAGCAGTTACGATACTACCGGGACAGATACGCAGTATTTT.